The following is a T cell receptor beta chain sequence with its context. This sample stems from a study of OX40 agonist ivuxolimab in advanced cancers. On the study more broadly: Ivuxolimab, an antibody that agonizes OX40 (CD134), was administered to the patients. Of the participants, 40% had some prior anti-PD-1, anti-PD-L1 or anti-CTLA-4 therapy, which was allowed.

Produced via immunoSEQ multiplex PCR; TCRdb's table is partial and in-frame only. The sample lists tens of thousands of clones; approximately 90% were seen once. The sequence was collected from an adult with an advanced solid tumor such as melanoma, head and neck, liver or kidney cancer. This specimen was CD4+ or CD8+ T cells sorted from blood, taken in a trial of the OX40 agonist ivuxolimab.

CDR3 in DNA: TGTGCCAGCTCACCAGAAACAGGGGGCTACGAGCAGTACTTC. Residues: CASSPETGGYEQYF. The chain couples TRBV18 to TRBJ2-7; 8 bases agree with TRBD1. This CDR3 is 14 amino acids long. V trimming: 2 bases; J trimming: 3 bases; junction bases outside the gene matches: 3. From germline, CDR1 is KGHSH and CDR2 LQKENI.